These T cell receptor beta chains were read from a single sample in a study of cytomegalovirus exposure and HLA in healthy donors. TCRdb's table, derived via immunoSEQ multiplex PCR, lists solely in-frame clones and lacks some. The table records 130,000 or so clones, approximately 92% of them present only once. Sequenced sample: PBMCs. The receptors were sampled from a woman between 18 and 29 years old in good health and CMV-seropositive. The CDR3 runs from the conserved cysteine through the conserved F or W. A D gene is named only where the DNA matches it firmly. Size tells how often a clone was seen (once, few, many) or the class of an expanded clone, and some rows leave it out.

D gene	clone size	V gene	J gene	CDR3 protein	CDR3 DNA
NA	NA	TRBV11-3	TRBJ1-1	CASSLGRHTEAFF	TGTGCCAGCAGCTTAGGCAGGCACACTGAAGCTTTCTTT
NA	few	TRBV30	TRBJ1-2	CAWSESGYYGYTF	TGTGCCTGGAGTGAGTCAGGGTACTATGGCTACACCTTC
NA	few	TRBV7-3	TRBJ1-1	CASTHQPDTEAFF	TGTGCCAGCACCCATCAACCGGACACTGAAGCTTTCTTT
TRBD1	NA	TRBV11-2	TRBJ1-2	CASSFMEGGGYTF	TGTGCCAGCAGCTTCATGGAAGGGGGCGGCTACACCTTC
NA	NA	TRBV28	TRBJ1-1	CASRSQMNTEAFF	TGTGCCAGCAGGTCCCAGATGAACACTGAAGCTTTCTTT
TRBD1	NA	TRBV5-3	TRBJ1-2	CASSFEDRFYGYTF	TGTGCCAGCAGCTTCGAGGACAGGTTCTATGGCTACACCTTC
NA	NA	TRBV5-6	TRBJ2-1	CASSFWELAPYNEQFF	TGTGCCAGCAGCTTCTGGGAACTAGCCCCCTACAATGAGCAGTTCTTC
NA	NA	TRBV7-2	TRBJ2-1	CASSPDSHGANEQFF	TGTGCCAGCAGCCCGGATAGTCATGGGGCCAATGAGCAGTTCTTC
NA	NA	TRBV18	TRBJ2-1	CASSPGRQNEQFF	TGTGCCAGCTCACCAGGCAGACAAAATGAGCAGTTCTTC
TRBD2	NA	TRBV6-6	TRBJ2-5	CASSPLAAGKTQYF	TGTGCCAGCAGTCCTCTAGCGGCTGGAAAGACCCAGTACTTC
NA	NA	TRBV6-5	TRBJ1-5	CASSVLTGSNQPQHF	TGTGCCAGCAGTGTACTGACAGGTAGCAATCAGCCCCAGCATTTT
NA	NA	TRBV27	TRBJ1-5	CASSPRGAGQPQHF	TGTGCCAGCAGTCCCCGGGGGGCAGGACAGCCCCAGCATTTT
TRBD1	once	TRBV4-2	TRBJ1-3	CASSQTTGAAGNTIYF	TGTGCCAGCAGCCAAACGACAGGGGCTGCGGGAAACACCATATATTTT
NA	NA	TRBV29-1	TRBJ2-5	CSVAQLETQYF	TGCAGCGTTGCCCAGTTAGAGACCCAGTACTTC
NA	NA	TRBV30	TRBJ2-7	CAWSLHRALSSYEQYF	TGTGCCTGGAGTTTGCACAGGGCCCTTAGCTCCTACGAGCAGTACTTC
NA	NA	TRBV10-3	TRBJ1-2	CAISESQFNYGYTF	TGTGCCATCAGTGAGTCGCAGTTTAACTATGGCTACACCTTC
TRBD2	NA	TRBV27	TRBJ2-1	CASSGSSYNEQFF	TGTGCCTCCAGCGGGAGCTCCTACAATGAGCAGTTCTTC
TRBD2	NA	TRBV5-1	TRBJ2-3	CASRGGGNTDTQYF	TGCGCCAGCCGGGGGGGCGGGAACACAGATACGCAGTATTTT
NA	NA	TRBV18	TRBJ1-1	CASSPPGAGVNTEAFF	TGTGCCAGCTCACCACCGGGGGCGGGGGTGAACACTGAAGCTTTCTTT
NA	NA	TRBV29-1	TRBJ2-1	CSVTGDYNEQFF	TGCAGCGTGACGGGGGACTACAATGAGCAGTTCTTC
TRBD1	NA	TRBV6-9	TRBJ1-5	CASSPGTAQGPQHF	TGTGCCAGCAGCCCAGGGACAGCCCAAGGGCCCCAGCATTTT
TRBD2	NA	TRBV7-3	TRBJ2-3	CASSLSGLAGPDTQYF	TGTGCCAGCAGCTTATCGGGACTAGCGGGCCCAGATACGCAGTATTTT
NA	NA	TRBV29-1	TRBJ2-3	CSEGTRSTDTQYF	TGCAGCGAGGGGACAAGGAGCACAGATACGCAGTATTTT
NA	NA	TRBV27	TRBJ2-7	CASSLPPYEQYF	TGTGCCAGCAGTTTACCTCCCTACGAGCAGTACTTC
NA	few	TRBV4-1	TRBJ1-6	CASSPYPRDSPLHF	TGCGCCAGCAGCCCCTACCCCCGTGATTCACCCCTCCACTTT
NA	few	TRBV19	TRBJ1-6	CASTQGLTPLHF	TGTGCCAGTACCCAGGGGCTGACACCCCTCCACTTT
TRBD1	NA	TRBV5-6	TRBJ2-7	CASSLRGQGTVFYEQYF	TGTGCCAGCAGCCTTAGAGGACAGGGGACTGTTTTCTACGAGCAGTACTTC
TRBD2	NA	TRBV18	TRBJ2-1	CASSFETTSGGAYEQFF	TGTGCCAGCTCATTCGAGACTACTAGCGGGGGGGCATATGAGCAGTTCTTC
NA	NA	TRBV28	TRBJ2-3	CASNQMAGVTDTQYF	TGTGCCAGCAACCAAATGGCAGGGGTAACAGATACGCAGTATTTT
TRBD1	NA	TRBV7-2	TRBJ1-2	CASTPMAAGGAGYGYTF	TGTGCCAGCACCCCAATGGCGGCAGGGGGCGCCGGTTATGGCTACACCTTC
NA	once	TRBV11-2	TRBJ1-2	CASSARQVQRGYTF	TGTGCCAGCAGCGCTCGACAGGTCCAGCGGGGCTACACCTTC
TRBD1	NA	TRBV15	TRBJ2-1	CATSRQGQGARIEQFF	TGTGCCACCAGCAGACAAGGACAGGGGGCGCGTATTGAGCAGTTCTTC
TRBD1	NA	TRBV4-3	TRBJ2-1	CASSQTATGAYNEQFF	TGCGCCAGCAGCCAAACAGCGACAGGGGCGTACAATGAGCAGTTCTTC
NA	few	TRBV4-3	TRBJ1-2	CASSQDLGGVDGYTF	TGCGCCAGCAGCCAAGATCTGGGGGGAGTAGATGGCTACACCTTC
NA	NA	TRBV9	TRBJ1-6	CASSVDQGLHSPLHF	TGTGCCAGCAGCGTAGATCAGGGTCTGCATTCACCCCTCCACTTT
NA	NA	TRBV7-7	TRBJ1-3	CASSPGHLNTIYF	TGTGCTAGCAGCCCGGGACACTTAAACACCATATATTTT
NA	once	TRBV27	TRBJ1-4	CASSFSSPGKLFF	TGTGCCAGCAGTTTCTCCTCTCCCGGGAAACTGTTTTTT
NA	NA	TRBV11-2	TRBJ2-1	CASSLESFYNEQFF	TGTGCCAGCAGCTTAGAGTCTTTCTACAATGAGCAGTTCTTC
TRBD2	once	TRBV28	TRBJ2-1	CASSKLGSGAHNEQFF	TGTGCCAGCAGTAAATTAGGTAGCGGGGCTCACAATGAGCAGTTCTTC
TRBD1	NA	TRBV11-2	TRBJ1-1	CASSSVDRGRGNTEAFF	TGTGCCAGCAGCTCCGTCGACAGGGGCCGGGGGAACACTGAAGCTTTCTTT
TRBD1	NA	TRBV14	TRBJ2-3	CASRKVRGPLDTQYF	TGTGCCAGCAGAAAAGTCAGGGGGCCATTAGATACGCAGTATTTT
TRBD1	NA	TRBV5-1	TRBJ1-4	CASSSDRKGEKLFF	TGCGCCAGCAGCTCGGACAGGAAAGGGGAAAAACTGTTTTTT
TRBD1	once	TRBV18	TRBJ1-3	CASSPPVGTGGRTGNTIYF	TGTGCCAGCTCACCACCGGTTGGGACAGGGGGCCGTACTGGAAACACCATATATTTT
NA	once	TRBV6-5	TRBJ2-3	CASRLKDTQYF	TGTGCCAGCAGACTCAAGGATACGCAGTATTTT
NA	NA	TRBV10-3	TRBJ1-3	CAISEGLSAGNTIYF	TGTGCCATCAGTGAGGGACTTTCGGCTGGAAACACCATATATTTT
NA	NA	TRBV29-1	TRBJ2-5	CSVEGGLETQYF	TGCAGCGTTGAAGGCGGCCTAGAGACCCAGTACTTC
TRBD1	once	TRBV30	TRBJ2-7	CAWMKRGRLYEQYF	TGTGCCTGGATGAAGAGGGGGCGACTCTACGAGCAGTACTTC
NA	NA	TRBV7-9	TRBJ1-2	CASSPTGNYGYTF	TGTGCCAGCAGCCCTACAGGGAACTATGGCTACACCTTC
TRBD1	NA	TRBV28	TRBJ1-1	CASSLTGENTEAFF	TGTGCCAGCAGTTTAACAGGGGAAAACACTGAAGCTTTCTTT
NA	NA	TRBV30	TRBJ2-7	CAWSVGGPSYEQYF	TGTGCCTGGAGTGTCGGGGGACCCTCCTACGAGCAGTACTTC
TRBD2	NA	TRBV10-3	TRBJ2-1	CAIGTSGGIEQFF	TGTGCCATTGGGACTAGCGGGGGCATCGAGCAGTTCTTC
NA	NA	TRBV9	TRBJ2-7	CASSGDRKNYEQYF	TGTGCCAGCAGCGGAGACAGGAAGAACTACGAGCAGTACTTC
TRBD2	NA	TRBV5-1	TRBJ2-3	CASSLAVAGGPVDTQYF	TGCGCCAGCAGCTTGGCAGTAGCGGGGGGGCCGGTAGATACGCAGTATTTT
NA	NA	TRBV6-1	TRBJ1-1	CASSGDFLNTEAFF	TGTGCCAGCAGTGGCGACTTTCTGAACACTGAAGCTTTCTTT
TRBD1	NA	TRBV18	TRBJ1-5	CASSRGQVRNQPQHF	TGTGCCAGCTCACGGGGACAGGTCCGCAATCAGCCCCAGCATTTT